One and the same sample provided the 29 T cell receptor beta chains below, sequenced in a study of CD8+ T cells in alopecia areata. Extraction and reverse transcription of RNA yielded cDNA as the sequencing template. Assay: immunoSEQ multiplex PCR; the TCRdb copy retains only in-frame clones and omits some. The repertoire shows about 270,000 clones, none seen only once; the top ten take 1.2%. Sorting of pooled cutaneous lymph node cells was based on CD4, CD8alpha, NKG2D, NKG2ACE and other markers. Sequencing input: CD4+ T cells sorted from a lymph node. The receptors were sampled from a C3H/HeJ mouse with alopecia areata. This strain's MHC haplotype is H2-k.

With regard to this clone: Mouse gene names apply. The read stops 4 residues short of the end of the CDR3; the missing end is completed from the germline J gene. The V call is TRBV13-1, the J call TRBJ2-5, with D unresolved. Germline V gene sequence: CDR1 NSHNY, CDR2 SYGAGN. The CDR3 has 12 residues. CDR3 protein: CASSDVGDTQYF. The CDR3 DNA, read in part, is TGTGCCAGCAGTGATGTGGGAGAC.

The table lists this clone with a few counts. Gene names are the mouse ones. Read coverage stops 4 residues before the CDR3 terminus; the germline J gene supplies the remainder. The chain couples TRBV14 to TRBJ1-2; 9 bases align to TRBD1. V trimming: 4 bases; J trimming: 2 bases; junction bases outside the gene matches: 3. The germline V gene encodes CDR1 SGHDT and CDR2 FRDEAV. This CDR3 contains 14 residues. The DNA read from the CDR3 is TGTGCCAGCAGTCTCGGGACAGGGAACTCC. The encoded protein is CASSLGTGNS. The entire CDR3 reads CASSLGTGNSDYTF.

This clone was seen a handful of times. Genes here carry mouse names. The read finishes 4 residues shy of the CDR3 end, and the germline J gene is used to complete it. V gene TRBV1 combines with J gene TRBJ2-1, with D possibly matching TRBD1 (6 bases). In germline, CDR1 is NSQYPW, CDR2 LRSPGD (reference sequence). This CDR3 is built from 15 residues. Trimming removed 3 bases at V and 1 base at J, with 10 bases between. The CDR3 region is CTCSAPGTNYAEQFF. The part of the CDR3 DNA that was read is TGCACCTGCAGTGCCCCCGGGACAAACTATGCT. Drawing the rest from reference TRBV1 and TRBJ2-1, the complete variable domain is VTLLEQNPRWRLVPRGQAVNLRCILKNSQYPWMSWYQQDLQKQLQWLFTLRSPGDKEVKSLPGADYLATRVTDTELRLQVANMSQGRTLYCTCSAPGTNYAEQFFGPGTRLTVL.

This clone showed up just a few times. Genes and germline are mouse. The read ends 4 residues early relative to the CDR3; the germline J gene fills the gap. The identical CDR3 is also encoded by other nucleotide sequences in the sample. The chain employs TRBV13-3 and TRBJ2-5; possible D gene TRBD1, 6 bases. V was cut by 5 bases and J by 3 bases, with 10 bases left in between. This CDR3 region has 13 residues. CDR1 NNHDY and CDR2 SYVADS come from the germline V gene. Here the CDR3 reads CASRRTGQDTQYF. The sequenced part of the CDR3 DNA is TGTGCCAGCAGAAGAACAGGGCAAGAC.

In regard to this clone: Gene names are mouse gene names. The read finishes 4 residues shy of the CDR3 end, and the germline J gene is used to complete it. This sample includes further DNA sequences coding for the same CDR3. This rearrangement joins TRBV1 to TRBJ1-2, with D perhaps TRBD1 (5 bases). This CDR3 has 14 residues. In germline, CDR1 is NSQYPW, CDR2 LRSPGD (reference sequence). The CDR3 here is CTCSADAGGSDYTF. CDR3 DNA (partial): TGCACCTGCAGTGCAGATGCGGGGGGGTCC.

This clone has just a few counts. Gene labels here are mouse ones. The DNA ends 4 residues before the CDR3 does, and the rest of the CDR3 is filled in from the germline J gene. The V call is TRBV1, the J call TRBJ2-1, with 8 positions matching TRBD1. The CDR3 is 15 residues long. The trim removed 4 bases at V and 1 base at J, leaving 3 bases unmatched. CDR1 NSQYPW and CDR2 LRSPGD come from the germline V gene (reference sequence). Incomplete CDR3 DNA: TGCACCTGCAGTGTAAACAGGGGGAACTATGCT. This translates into CTCSVNRGNYA. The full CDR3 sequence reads CTCSVNRGNYAEQFF.

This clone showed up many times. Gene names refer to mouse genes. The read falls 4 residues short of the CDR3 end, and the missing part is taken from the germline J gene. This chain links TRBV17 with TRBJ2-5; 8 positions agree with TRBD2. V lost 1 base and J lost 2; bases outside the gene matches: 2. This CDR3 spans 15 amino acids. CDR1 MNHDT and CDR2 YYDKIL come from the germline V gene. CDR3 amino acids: CASSRVWGAQDTQYF. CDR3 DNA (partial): TGTGCTAGCAGTAGAGTCTGGGGGGCCCAAGAC.

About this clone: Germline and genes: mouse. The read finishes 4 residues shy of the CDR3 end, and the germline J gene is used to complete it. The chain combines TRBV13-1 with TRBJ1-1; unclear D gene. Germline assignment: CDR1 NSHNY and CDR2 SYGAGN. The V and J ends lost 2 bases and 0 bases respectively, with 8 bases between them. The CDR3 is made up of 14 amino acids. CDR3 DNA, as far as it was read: TGTGCCAGCAGTGAACGACACCCAAACACA. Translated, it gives CASSERHPNT. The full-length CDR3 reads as CASSERHPNTEVFF.

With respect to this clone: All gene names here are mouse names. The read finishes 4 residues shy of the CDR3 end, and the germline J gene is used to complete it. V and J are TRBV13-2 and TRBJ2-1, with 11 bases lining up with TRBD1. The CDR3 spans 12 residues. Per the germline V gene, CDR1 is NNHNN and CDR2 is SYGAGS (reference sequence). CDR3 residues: CASGDRGPEQFF. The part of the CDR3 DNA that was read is TGTGCCAGCGGGGACAGGGGGCCT.

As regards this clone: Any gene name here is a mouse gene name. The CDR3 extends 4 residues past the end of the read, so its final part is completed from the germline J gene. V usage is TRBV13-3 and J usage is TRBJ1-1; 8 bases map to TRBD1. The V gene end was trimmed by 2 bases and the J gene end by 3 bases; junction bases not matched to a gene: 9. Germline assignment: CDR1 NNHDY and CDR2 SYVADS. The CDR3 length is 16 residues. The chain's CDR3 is CASSERLRGRDTEVFF. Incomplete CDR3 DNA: TGTGCCAGCAGTGAGCGACTCAGGGGGCGAGACACA.

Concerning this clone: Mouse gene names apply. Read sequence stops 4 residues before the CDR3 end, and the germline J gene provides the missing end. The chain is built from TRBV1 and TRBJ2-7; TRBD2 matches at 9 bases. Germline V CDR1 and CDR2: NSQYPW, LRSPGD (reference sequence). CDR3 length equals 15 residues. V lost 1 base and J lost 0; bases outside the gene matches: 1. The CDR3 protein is CTCSAGGLGSYEQYF. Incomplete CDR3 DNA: TGCACCTGCAGTGCAGGGGGACTGGGCTCCTAT.

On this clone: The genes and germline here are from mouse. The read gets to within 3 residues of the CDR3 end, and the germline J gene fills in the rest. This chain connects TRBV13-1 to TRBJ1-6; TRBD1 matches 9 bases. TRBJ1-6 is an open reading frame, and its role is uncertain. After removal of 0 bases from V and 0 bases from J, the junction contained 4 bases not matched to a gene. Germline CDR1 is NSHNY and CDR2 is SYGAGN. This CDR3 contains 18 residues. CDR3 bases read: TGTGCCAGCAGTGATGGTAGACAGGGGGGTTCCTATAATTCGCCC. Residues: CASSDGRQGGSYNSP. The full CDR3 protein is CASSDGRQGGSYNSPLYF.

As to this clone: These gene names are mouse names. The covered CDR3 bases are TGTGCCAGCAGTGATGTGGGGGGGGGCCAA. This sequence encodes CASSDVGGGQ. The entire CDR3 protein reads CASSDVGGGQEVFF. The chain has TRBV13-1 and TRBJ1-1; D is perhaps TRBD1 (6 bases). The read ends 4 residues shy of where the CDR3 ends; the end is completed using the germline J gene. Germline CDR1 NSHNY, CDR2 SYGAGN. CDR3 size: 14 residues.

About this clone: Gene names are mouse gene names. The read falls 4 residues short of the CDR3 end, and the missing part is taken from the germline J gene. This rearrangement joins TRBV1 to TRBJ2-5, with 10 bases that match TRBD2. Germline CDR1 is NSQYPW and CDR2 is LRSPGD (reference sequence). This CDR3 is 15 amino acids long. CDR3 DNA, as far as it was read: TGCACCTGCAGTGCGTCTGGGGGGGCGCGGGAC. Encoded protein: CTCSASGGARD. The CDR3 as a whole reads CTCSASGGARDTQYF.

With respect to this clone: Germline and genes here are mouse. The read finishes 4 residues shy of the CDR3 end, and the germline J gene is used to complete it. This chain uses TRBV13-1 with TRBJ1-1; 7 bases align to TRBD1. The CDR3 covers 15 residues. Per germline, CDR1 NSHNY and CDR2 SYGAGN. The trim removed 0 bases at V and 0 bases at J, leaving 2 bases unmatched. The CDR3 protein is CASSDGTGTNTEVFF. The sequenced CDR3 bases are TGTGCCAGCAGTGATGGGACAGGAACAAACACA.

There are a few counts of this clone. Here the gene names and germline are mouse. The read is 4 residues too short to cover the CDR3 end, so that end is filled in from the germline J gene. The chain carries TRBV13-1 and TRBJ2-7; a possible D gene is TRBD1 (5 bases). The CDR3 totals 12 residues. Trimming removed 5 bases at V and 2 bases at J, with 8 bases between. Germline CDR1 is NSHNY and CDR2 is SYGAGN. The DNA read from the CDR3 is TGTGCCAGCAGAGGACAAACCTAT. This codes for CASRGQTY. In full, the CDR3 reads CASRGQTYEQYF.

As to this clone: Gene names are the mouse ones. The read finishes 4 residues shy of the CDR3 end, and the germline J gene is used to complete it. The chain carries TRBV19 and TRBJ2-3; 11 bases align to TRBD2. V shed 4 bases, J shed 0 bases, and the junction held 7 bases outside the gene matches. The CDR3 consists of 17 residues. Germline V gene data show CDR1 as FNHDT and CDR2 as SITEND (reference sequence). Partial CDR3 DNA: TGTGCCAGCAGTTCCGGGACTGGGGGAACTAGTGCAGAA. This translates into CASSSGTGGTSAE. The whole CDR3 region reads CASSSGTGGTSAETLYF.

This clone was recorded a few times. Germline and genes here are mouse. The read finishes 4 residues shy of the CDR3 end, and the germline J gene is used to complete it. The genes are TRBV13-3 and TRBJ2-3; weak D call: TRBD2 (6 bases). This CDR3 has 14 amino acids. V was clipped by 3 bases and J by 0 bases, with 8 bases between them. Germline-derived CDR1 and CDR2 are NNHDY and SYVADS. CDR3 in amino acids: CASSGGTSAETLYF. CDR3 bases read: TGTGCCAGCAGTGGGGGGACTAGTGCAGAA.

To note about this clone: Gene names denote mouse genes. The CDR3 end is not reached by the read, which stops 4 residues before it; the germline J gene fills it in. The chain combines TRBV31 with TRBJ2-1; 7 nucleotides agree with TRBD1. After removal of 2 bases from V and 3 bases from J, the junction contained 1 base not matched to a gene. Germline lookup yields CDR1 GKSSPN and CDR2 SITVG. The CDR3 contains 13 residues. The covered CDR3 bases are TGTGCCTGGAGTTCAGGGGGCTATGCT. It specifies CAWSSGGYA. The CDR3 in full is CAWSSGGYAEQFF.

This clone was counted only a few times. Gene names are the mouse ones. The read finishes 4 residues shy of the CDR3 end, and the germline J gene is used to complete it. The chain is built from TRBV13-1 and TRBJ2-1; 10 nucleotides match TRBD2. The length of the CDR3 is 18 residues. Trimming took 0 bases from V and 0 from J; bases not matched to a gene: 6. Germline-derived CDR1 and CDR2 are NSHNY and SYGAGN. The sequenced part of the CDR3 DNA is TGTGCCAGCAGTGATGGCCTGGGGGGGCGCGGTAACTATGCT. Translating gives CASSDGLGGRGNYA. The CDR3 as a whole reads CASSDGLGGRGNYAEQFF.

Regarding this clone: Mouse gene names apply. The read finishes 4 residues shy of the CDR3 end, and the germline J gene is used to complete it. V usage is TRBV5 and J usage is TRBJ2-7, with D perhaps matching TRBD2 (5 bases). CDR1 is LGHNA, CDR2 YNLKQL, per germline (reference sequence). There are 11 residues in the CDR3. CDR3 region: CASSHGDEQYF. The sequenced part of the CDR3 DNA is TGTGCCAGCAGCCATGGGGAT.

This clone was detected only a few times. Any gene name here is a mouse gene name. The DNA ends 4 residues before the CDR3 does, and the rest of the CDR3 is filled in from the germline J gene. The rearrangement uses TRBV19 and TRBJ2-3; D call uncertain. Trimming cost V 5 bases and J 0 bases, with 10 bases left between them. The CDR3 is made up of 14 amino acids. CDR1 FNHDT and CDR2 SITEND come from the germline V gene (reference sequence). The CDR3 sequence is CASSRKNSAETLYF. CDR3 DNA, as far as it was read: TGTGCCAGCAGCAGAAAAAATAGTGCAGAA.

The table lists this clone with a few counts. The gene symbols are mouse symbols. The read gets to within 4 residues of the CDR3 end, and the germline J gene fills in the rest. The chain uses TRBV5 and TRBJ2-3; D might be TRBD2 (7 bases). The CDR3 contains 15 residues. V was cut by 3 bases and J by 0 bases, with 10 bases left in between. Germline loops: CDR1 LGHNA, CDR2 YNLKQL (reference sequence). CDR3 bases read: TGTGCCAGCAGCCATCTGGGGGCTAGTGCAGAA. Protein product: CASSHLGASAE. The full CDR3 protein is CASSHLGASAETLYF.

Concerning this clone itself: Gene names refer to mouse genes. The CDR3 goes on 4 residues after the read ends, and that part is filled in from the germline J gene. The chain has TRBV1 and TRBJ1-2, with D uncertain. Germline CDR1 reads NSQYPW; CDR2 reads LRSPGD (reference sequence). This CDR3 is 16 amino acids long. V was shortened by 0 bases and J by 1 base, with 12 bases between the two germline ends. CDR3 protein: CTCSADLSSLNSDYTF. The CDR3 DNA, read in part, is TGCACCTGCAGTGCAGATCTGTCCTCACTAAACTCC.

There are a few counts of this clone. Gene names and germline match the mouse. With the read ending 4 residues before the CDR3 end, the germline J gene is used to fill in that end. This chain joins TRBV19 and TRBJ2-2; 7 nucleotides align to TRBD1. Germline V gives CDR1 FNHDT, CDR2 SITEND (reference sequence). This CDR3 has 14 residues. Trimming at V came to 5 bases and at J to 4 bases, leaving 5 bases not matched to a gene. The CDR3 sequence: CASRAGQFTGQLYF. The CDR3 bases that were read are TGTGCCAGCAGAGCGGGACAGTTCACCGGG.

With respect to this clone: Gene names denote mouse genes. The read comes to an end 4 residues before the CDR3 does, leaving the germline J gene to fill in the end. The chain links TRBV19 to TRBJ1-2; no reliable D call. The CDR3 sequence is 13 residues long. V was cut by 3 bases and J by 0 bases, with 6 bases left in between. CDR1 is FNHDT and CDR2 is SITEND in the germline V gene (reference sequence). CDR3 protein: CASSKKANSDYTF. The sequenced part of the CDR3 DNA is TGTGCCAGCAGTAAAAAAGCAAACTCC.

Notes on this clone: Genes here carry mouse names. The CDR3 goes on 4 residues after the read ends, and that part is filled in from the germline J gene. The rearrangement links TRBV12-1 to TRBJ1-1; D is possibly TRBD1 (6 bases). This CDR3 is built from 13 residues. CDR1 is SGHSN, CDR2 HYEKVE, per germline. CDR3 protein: CASSGGALEEVFF. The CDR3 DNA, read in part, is TGTGCCAGCTCTGGGGGGGCGCTGGAA. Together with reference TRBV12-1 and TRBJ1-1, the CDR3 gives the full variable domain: DSGVVQSPRHIIKEKGGRSVLTCIPISGHSNVVWYQQTLGKELKFLIQHYEKVERDKGFLPSRFSVQQFDDYHSEMNMSALELEDSAMYFCASSGGALEEVFFGKGTRLTVV.

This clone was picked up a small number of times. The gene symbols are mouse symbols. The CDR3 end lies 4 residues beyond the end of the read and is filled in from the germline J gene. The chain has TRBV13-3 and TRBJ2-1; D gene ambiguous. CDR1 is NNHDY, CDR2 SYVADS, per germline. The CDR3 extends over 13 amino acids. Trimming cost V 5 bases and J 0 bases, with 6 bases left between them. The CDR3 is CASSPHNYAEQFF. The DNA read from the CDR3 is TGTGCCAGCAGCCCCCATAACTATGCT.

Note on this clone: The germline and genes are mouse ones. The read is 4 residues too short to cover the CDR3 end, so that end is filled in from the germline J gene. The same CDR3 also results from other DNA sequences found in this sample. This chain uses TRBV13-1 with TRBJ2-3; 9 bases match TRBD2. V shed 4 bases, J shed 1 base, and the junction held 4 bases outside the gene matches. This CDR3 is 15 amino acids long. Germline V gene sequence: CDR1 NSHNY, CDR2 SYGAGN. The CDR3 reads CASSPTGGGAETLYF. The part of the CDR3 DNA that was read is TGTGCCAGCAGTCCGACTGGGGGTGGTGCAGAA.